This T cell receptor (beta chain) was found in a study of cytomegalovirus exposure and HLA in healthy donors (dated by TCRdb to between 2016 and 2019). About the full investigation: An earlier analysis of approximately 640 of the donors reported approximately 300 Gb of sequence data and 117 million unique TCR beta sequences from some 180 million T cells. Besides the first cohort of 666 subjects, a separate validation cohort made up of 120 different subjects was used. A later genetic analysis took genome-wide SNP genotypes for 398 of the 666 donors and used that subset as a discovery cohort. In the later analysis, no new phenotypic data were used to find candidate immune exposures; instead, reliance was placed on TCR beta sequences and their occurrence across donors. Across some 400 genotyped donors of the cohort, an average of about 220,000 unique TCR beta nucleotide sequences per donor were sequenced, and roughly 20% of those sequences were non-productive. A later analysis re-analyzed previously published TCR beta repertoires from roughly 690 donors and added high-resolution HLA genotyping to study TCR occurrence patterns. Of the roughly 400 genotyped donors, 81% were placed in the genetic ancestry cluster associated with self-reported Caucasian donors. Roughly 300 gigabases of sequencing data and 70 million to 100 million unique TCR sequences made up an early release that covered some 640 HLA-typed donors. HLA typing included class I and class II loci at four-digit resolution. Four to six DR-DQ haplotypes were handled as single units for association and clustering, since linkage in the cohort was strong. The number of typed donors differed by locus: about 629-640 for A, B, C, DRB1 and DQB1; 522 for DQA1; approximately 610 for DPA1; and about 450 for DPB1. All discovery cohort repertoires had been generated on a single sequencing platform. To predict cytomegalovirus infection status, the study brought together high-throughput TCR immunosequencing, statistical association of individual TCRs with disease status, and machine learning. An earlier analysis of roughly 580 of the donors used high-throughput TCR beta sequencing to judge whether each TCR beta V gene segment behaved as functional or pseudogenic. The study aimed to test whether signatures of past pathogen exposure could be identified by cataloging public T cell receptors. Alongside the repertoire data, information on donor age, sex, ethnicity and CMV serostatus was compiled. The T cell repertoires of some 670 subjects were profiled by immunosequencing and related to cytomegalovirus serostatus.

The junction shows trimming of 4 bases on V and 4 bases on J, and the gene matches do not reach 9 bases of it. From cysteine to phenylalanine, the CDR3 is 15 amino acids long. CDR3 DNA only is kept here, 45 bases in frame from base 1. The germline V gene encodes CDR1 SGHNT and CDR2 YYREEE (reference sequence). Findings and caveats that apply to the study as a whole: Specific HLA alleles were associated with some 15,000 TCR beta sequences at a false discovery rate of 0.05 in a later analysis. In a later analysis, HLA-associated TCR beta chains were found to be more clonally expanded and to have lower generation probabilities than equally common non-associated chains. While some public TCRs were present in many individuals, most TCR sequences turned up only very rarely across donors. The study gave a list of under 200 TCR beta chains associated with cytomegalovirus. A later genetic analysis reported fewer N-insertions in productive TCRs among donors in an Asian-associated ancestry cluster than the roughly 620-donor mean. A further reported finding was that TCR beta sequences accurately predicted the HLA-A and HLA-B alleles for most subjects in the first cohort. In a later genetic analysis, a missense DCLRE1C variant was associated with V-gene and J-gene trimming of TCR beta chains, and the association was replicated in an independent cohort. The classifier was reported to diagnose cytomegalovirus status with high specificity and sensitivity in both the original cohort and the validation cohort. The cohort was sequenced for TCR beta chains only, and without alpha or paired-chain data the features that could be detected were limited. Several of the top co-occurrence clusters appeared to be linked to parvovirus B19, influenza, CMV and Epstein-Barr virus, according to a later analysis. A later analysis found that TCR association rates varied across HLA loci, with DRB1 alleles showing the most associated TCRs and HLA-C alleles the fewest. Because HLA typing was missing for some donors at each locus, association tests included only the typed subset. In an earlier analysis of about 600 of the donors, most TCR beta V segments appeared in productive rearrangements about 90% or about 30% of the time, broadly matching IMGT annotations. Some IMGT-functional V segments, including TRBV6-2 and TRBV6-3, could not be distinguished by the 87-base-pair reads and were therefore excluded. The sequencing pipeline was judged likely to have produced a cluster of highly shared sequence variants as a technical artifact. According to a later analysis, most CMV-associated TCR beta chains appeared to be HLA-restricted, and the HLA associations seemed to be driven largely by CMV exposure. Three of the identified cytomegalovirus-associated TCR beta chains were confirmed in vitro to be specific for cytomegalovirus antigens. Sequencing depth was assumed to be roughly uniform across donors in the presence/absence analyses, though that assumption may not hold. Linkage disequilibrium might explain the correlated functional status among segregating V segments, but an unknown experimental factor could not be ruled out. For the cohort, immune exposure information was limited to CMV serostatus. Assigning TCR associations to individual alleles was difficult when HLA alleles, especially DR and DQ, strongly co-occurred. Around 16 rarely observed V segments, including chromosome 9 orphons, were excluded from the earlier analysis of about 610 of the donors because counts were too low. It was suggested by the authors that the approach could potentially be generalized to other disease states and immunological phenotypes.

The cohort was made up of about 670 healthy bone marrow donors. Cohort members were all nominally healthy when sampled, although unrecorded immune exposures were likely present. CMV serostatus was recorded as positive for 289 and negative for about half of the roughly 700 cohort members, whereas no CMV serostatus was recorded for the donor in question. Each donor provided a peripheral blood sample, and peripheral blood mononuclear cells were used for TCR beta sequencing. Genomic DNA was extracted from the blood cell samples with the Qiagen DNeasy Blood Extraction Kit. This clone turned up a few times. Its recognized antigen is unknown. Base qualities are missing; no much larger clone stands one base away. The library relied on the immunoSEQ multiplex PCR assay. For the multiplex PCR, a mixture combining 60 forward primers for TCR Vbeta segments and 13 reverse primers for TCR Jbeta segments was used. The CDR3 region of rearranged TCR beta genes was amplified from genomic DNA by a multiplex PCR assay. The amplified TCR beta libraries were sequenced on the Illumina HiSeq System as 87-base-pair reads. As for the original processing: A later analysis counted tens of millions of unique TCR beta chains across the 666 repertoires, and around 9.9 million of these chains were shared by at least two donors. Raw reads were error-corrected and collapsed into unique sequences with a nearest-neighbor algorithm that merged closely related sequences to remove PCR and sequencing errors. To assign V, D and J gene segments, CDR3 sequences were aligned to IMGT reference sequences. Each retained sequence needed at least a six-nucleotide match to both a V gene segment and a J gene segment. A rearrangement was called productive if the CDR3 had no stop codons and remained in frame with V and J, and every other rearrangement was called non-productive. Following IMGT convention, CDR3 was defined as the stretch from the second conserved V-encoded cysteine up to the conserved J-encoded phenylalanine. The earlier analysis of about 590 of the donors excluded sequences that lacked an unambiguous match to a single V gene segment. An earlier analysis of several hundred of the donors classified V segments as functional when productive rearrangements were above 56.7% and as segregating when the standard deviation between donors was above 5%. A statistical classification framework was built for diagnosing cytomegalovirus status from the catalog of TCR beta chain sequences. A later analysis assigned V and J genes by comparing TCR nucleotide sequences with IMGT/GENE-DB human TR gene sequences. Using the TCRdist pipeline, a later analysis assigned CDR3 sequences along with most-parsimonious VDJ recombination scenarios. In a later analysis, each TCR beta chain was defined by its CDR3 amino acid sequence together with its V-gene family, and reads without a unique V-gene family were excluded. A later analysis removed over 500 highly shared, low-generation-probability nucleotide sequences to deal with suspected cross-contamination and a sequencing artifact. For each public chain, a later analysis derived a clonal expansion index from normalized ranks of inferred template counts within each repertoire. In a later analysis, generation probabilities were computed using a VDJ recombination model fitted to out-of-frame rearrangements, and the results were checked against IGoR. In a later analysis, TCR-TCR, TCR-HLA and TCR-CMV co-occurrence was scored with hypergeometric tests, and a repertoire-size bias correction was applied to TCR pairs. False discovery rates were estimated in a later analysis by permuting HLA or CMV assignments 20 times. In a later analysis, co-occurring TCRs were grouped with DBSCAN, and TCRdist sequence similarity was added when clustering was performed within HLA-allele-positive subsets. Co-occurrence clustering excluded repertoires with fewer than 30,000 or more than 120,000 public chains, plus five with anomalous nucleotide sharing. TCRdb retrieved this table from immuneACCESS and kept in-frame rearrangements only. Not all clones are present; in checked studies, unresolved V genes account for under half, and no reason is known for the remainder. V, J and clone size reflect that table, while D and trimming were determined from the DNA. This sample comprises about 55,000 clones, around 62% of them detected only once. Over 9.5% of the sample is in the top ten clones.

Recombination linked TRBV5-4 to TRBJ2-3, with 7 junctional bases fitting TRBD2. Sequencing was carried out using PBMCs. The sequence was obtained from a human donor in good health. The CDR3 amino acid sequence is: CASSRGQLASDTQYF. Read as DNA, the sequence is TGTGCCAGCAGCCGGGGCCAACTAGCGTCAGATACGCAGTATTTT.